A single sample gave rise to the 26 T cell receptor beta chains below, sequenced in a study of human T cells and chemical hapten exposure. In TCRdb, the RACE reads were re-called with MiXCR into one record per CDR3 protein. The table records more than 75,000 distinct CDR3 sequences, about 9.3% of them present only once. The time point denotes: patch test 2, 6 weeks after DPC sensitization. Stated treatment: therapeutic diphenylcyclopropenone sensitization with weekly scalp DPC. The sample was whole blood, taken in connection with sensitization to the hapten diphenylcyclopropenone (DPC). All receptors come from a woman in her forties with alopecia areata. Some clones in this sample may be carry-over from other donors' samples.

This clonotype has ten or more counts. V is TRBV3-1 and J is TRBJ1-2; D unresolved. The V gene's germline CDR1 is LGHDT and CDR2 YNNKEL (reference sequence). The CDR3 loop spans 12 amino acids. The V gene lost 0 bases and the J gene lost 6 bases, with 5 bases spanning the gap. CDR3: CASSQEAHGYTF. In DNA, the CDR3 is TGTGCCAGCAGCCAAGAGGCACATGGCTACACCTTC.

The DNA of the CDR3 is TGTGCCAGCAGTTCACGGACGGCGCCCTACGAGCAGTACTTC. This gives the protein CASSSRTAPYEQYF. The chain joins TRBV7-2 to TRBJ2-7; D gene uncertain. Germline V gene lookup returns CDR1 SGHTA and CDR2 FQGNSA. This CDR3 comprises 14 residues. Between the trimmed V and J ends, which lost 6 bases and 2 bases, there was a span of 14 bases.

The J gene is TRBJ1-5, the V gene TRBV7-9; D remains unclear. V was clipped by 1 base and J by 7 bases, with 5 bases between them. The CDR3 length is 12 residues. Germline assignment: CDR1 SEHNR and CDR2 FQNEAQ (reference sequence). The CDR3 coding sequence is TGTGCCAGCAGCTTAGTTGACCAGCCCCAGCATTTT. It encodes CASSLVDQPQHF.

This chain joins TRBV27 and TRBJ2-1; 9 bases are shared with TRBD1. The V and J ends lost 3 bases and 4 bases, in that order; junction bases with no gene match: 7. The CDR3 consists of 16 residues. Germline values: CDR1 MNHEY, CDR2 SMNVEV (reference sequence). The CDR3 sequence: CASSFTDRGPYNEQFF. Written as DNA, the CDR3 is TGTGCCAGCAGTTTCACGGACAGGGGCCCATACAATGAGCAGTTCTTC.

V gene TRBV28 combines with J gene TRBJ1-4, with D unclear. Per germline, CDR1 MDHEN and CDR2 SYDVKM. CDR3 length: 14 residues. Trimming removed 3 bases from V and 4 bases from J, with 9 bases in between. CDR3 DNA: TGTGCCAGCAGTTTTCGGGGAGGTAATGAAAAACTGTTTTTT. Protein sequence: CASSFRGGNEKLFF.

This chain uses TRBV6-2 or TRBV6-3 with TRBJ1-3, with a weak D call TRBD1 (5 bases). Germline loops: CDR1 MNHEY, CDR2 SVGEGT. Deletions cut 6 bases from V and 0 bases from J, with 15 bases between. The CDR3 has 16 amino acids. CDR3 DNA sequence: TGTGCCAGCAGCCTCCGGACACACTTCTCTGGAAACACCATATATTTT. Protein: CASSLRTHFSGNTIYF.

This clonotype was seen a few times. This sequence joins TRBV5-1 and TRBJ2-3, with D perhaps being TRBD1 or TRBD2 (6 bases each). This CDR3 has 15 amino acids. The germline gives CDR1 SGHRS, CDR2 YFSETQ. V was cut by 4 bases and J by 6 bases, with 18 bases left in between. The CDR3 loop is CASSGAGGAWDTQYF. DNA of the CDR3: TGCGCCAGCAGCGGGGCCGGGGGCGCGTGGGATACGCAGTATTTT. The full variable domain, rest sourced from reference TRBV5-1 and TRBJ2-3, is KAGVTQTPRYLIKTRGQQVTLSCSPISGHRSVSWYQQTPGQGLQFLFEYFSETQRNKGNFPGRFSGRQFSNSRSEMNVSTLELGDSALYLCASSGAGGAWDTQYFGPGTRLTVL.

The table lists this clonotype with a few counts. V usage is TRBV11-2 and J usage is TRBJ2-7, with D possibly being TRBD1 (6 bases). The V gene's germline CDR1 is SGHAT and CDR2 FQNNGV. The CDR3 is 14 amino acids. V lost 3 bases and J 2 bases, leaving 11 bases between the germline ends. CDR3 bases: TGTGCCAGCAGCTTTACAGGGAACACCTACGAGCAGTACTTC. It specifies CASSFTGNTYEQYF.

Ten or more counts support this clonotype. The rearrangement uses TRBV10-3 and TRBJ1-2; 7 nucleotides line up with TRBD1. Per germline, CDR1 ENHRY and CDR2 SYGVKD. The CDR3 length is 13 residues. V shed 10 bases, J shed 2 bases, and the junction held 7 bases outside the gene matches. The CDR3 loop is CASHLGQNYGYTF. DNA of the CDR3: TGTGCCAGCCACTTGGGACAGAACTATGGCTACACCTTC.

This clonotype showed up many times. This sequence joins TRBV5-4 and TRBJ2-2, with D hard to call. This CDR3 has 14 amino acids. Trimming shortened V by 4 bases and J by 2 bases, and 9 bases separated the two germline ends. The germline V gene has CDR1 SGHNT and CDR2 YYREEE (reference sequence). The CDR3 protein is CASSPARNTGELFF. CDR3 nucleotide sequence: TGTGCCAGCAGCCCTGCTAGAAACACCGGGGAGCTGTTTTTT.

This clonotype appeared a few times. The genes are TRBV5-4 and TRBJ1-5; no reliable D call. This CDR3 has 15 residues. Trimming pared 4 bases from V and 0 bases from J, leaving 11 bases between. In germline, CDR1 is SGHNT, CDR2 YYREEE (reference sequence). CDR3 coding DNA: TGTGCCAGCAGCCTGACGGAGAATAGCAATCAGCCCCAGCATTTT. This translates into CASSLTENSNQPQHF.

This clonotype came up a few times. This chain joins TRBV11-2 and TRBJ2-4, with D possibly being TRBD1 (5 bases). Germline values: CDR1 SGHAT, CDR2 FQNNGV. This CDR3 region has 16 residues. V lost 1 base to trimming and J lost 8 bases, with 18 bases between them. CDR3: CASSLGGSGLGYIQYF. CDR3 nucleotide sequence: TGTGCCAGCAGCTTAGGAGGCTCAGGGTTGGGGTACATTCAGTACTTC.

The table lists this clonotype with many counts. This chain uses TRBV6-5 with TRBJ1-5; maybe TRBD1 (5 bases). CDR1 and CDR2 (germline): MNHEY, SVGAGI. V lost 8 bases, J lost 2 bases, and 10 bases lay in between. The length of the CDR3 is 13 residues. The DNA for the CDR3 is TGTGCCAGCGGGGGGGATGGCAATCAGCCCCAGCATTTT. It specifies CASGGDGNQPQHF.

The gene calls are TRBV12-3 or TRBV12-4 and TRBJ2-1, with D maybe TRBD2 (6 bases). The CDR3 spans 14 residues. Trimming removed 7 bases at V and 9 bases at J, with 19 bases between. CDR3 sequence: CASTSGTPGSEQFF. The CDR3 nucleotides read TGTGCCAGCACGAGTGGGACTCCCGGATCTGAGCAGTTCTTC.

The chain is built from TRBV18 and TRBJ1-6, with D perhaps matching TRBD1 (6 bases). Germline CDR1 KGHSH, CDR2 LQKENI. Trimming cost V 3 bases and J 1 base, with 10 bases left between them. This CDR3 has 16 amino acids. The CDR3 DNA follows: TGTGCCAGCTCACCGGGACAAGGGTCCTATAATTCACCCCTCCACTTT. This gives the protein CASSPGQGSYNSPLHF.

The chain's CDR3 is CASSQAPTGELFF. The CDR3 DNA is TGTGCCAGCAGCCAAGCGCCCACCGGGGAGCTGTTTTTT. The chain has TRBV3-1 and TRBJ2-2; D is unclear. Looked up from germline, CDR1 is LGHDT and CDR2 is YNNKEL (reference sequence). This CDR3 is built from 13 residues. The ends were cut back, 1 base at V and 4 bases at J, with 4 bases in the middle.

This clonotype was counted only a few times. The V call is TRBV5-1, the J call TRBJ2-3; the D is unclear. CDR3 length equals 15 residues. Trimming left V 4 bases short and J 0 bases short, with 12 bases between. Germline V CDR1 and CDR2: SGHRS, YFSETQ. CDR3 nucleotide sequence: TGCGCCAGCAGCCCGTCGGCCGGGAGCACAGATACGCAGTATTTT. Amino acid sequence: CASSPSAGSTDTQYF.

This clonotype was found once. The rearrangement uses TRBV20-1 and TRBJ2-5; weak D call: TRBD1 (6 bases). Germline V lookup: CDR1 DFQATT, CDR2 SNEGSKA (reference sequence). Deletions cut 6 bases from V and 1 base from J, with 12 bases between. This CDR3 region has 13 residues. The CDR3 reads CSAGRTAQETQYF. CDR3 sequence (DNA): TGCAGTGCGGGGCGGACAGCCCAAGAGACCCAGTACTTC.

This clonotype has a count of ten or more. The rearrangement uses TRBV7-2 and TRBJ1-2, with D perhaps matching TRBD1 (5 bases). Germline-derived CDR1 and CDR2 are SGHTA and FQGNSA. The CDR3 has 15 amino acids. Trimming took 5 bases from V and 3 from J, leaving 16 bases between them. The CDR3 DNA is TGTGCCAGCAGCAGTGGGAGACAGACATACTATGGCTACACCTTC. Translating it yields CASSSGRQTYYGYTF. Drawing the rest from reference TRBV7-2 and TRBJ1-2, the complete variable domain is GAGVSQSPSNKVTEKGKDVELRCDPISGHTALYWYRQSLGQGLEFLIYFQGNSAPDKSGLPSDRFSAERTGGSVSTLTIQRTQQEDSAVYLCASSSGRQTYYGYTFGSGTRLTVV.

This clonotype has a count of ten or more. The chain is built from TRBV11-2 and TRBJ2-1, with 11 bases identical to TRBD2. Germline V gene sequence: CDR1 SGHAT, CDR2 FQNNGV. The CDR3 runs 15 residues. Trimming removed 4 bases from V and 9 bases from J; junction bases left unmatched: 8. DNA for the CDR3: TGTGCCAGCAGCTCCACTAGCGGGAGTATAGGTGAGCAGTTCTTC. This translates into CASSSTSGSIGEQFF.

This clonotype was observed a handful of times. J is TRBJ2-1 and V is TRBV19; 13 bases are a match to TRBD2. The CDR3 loop spans 15 amino acids. After removal of 6 bases from V and 7 bases from J, the junction contained 6 bases not matched to a gene. Germline loops: CDR1 LNHDA, CDR2 SQIVND (reference sequence). CDR3 region: CASSGLAGDWNEQFF. CDR3 DNA sequence: TGTGCCAGTAGCGGACTAGCGGGAGACTGGAATGAGCAGTTCTTC.

Ten or more counts support this clonotype. The J gene is TRBJ2-6, the V gene TRBV29-1; TRBD2 is a possible D gene (5 bases). This CDR3 is built from 15 residues. Germline values: CDR1 SQVTM, CDR2 ANQGSEA. V gave up 6 bases and J gave up 0 bases, with 12 bases separating them. CDR3 protein: CSVSDGVSGANVLTF. As DNA, the CDR3 is TGCAGCGTATCTGACGGGGTCTCTGGGGCCAACGTCCTGACTTTC.

This clonotype was detected ten times or more. The rearrangement joins TRBV10-3 to TRBJ1-5; a weak D match, TRBD1 (5 bases). V shed 6 bases and J shed 4 bases, with 16 bases lying between them. This CDR3 has 15 residues. CDR1 is ENHRY, CDR2 SYGVKD, per germline. The DNA for the CDR3 is TGTGCCATCAGGGGCAACGACAGAGTTAATCAGCCCCAGCATTTT. Protein product: CAIRGNDRVNQPQHF.

This clonotype was seen repeatedly, ten times or more. The rearrangement joins TRBV6-2 or TRBV6-3 to TRBJ1-6; D gene ambiguous. The ends were cut back, 3 bases at V and 8 bases at J, with 17 bases in the middle. Germline loops: CDR1 MNHEY, CDR2 SVGEGT. The CDR3 extends over 16 amino acids. CDR3 DNA sequence: TGTGCCAGCAGTTATGGACGGAAGTCGCGGGATTCACCCCTCCACTTT. Translation: CASSYGRKSRDSPLHF.

This clonotype was picked up a small number of times. The chain is built from TRBV20-1 and TRBJ1-2; maybe TRBD1 (5 bases). V shed 5 bases and J shed 4 bases, with 17 bases lying between them. This CDR3 is 14 amino acids long. Germline CDR1 DFQATT, CDR2 SNEGSKA (reference sequence). Written as DNA, the CDR3 is TGCAGTGCTGGAAACCGGGGCCTCCCCTATGGCTACACCTTC. This gives the protein CSAGNRGLPYGYTF.

The sample holds a few counts of this clonotype. The V and J genes are TRBV7-4 and TRBJ1-1; unclear D gene. Deletions cut 5 bases from V and 0 bases from J, with 4 bases between. The CDR3 spans 12 residues. The germline CDR1 and CDR2 sequences are SGHVT and SQSDAQ. Here the CDR3 DNA reads TGTGCCAGCAGCAACATGAACACTGAAGCTTTCTTT. Its protein is CASSNMNTEAFF.